What follows are 32 T cell receptor beta chains derived from one specimen sequenced in a study of T cell repertoires in cytomegalovirus infection (dated by TCRdb to the late 2010s). The sample's treatment or condition label is to be understood as: in vitro stimulation with specific CMV peptide epitopes to enrich CMV-specific T cells. Sequencing took place on an Illumina HiSeq 1500. TCRdb handled the public reads itself, with Q25 trimming in fastp and clone calling in MiXCR, and kept productive beta chains. Each CDR3 protein gets just one entry, which takes the most common genes and DNA from the rows behind it. The sample table contains 450,000 to 600,000 distinct CDR3 sequences; only one count was recorded for roughly 42% of them. Of the sample, around 45% is held by the ten largest clones. No antigen is known for these receptors. The sequences come from cultured PBMCs, collected from culture after CMV antigen stimulation. These receptors were taken from a human donor in good health (CMV status not recorded). Some clones in this sample may be carry-over from other donors' samples.

The chain couples TRBV20-1 to TRBJ1-5, with 9 bases aligning to TRBD1. The V segment lost 5 bases and the J segment 5 bases; nucleotides outside the gene matches: 13. Germline values: CDR1 DFQATT, CDR2 SNEGSKA (reference sequence). This CDR3 comprises 16 residues. The CDR3 protein is CSASDRGPLTHQPQHF. The CDR3 region has the DNA TGCAGTGCTTCGGACAGGGGTCCTCTAACTCATCAGCCCCAGCATTTT.

This clonotype was observed a few times. The chain links TRBV7-8 to TRBJ2-6; D is ambiguous. The germline gives CDR1 SGHVS, CDR2 FQNEAQ. This CDR3 is 15 amino acids long. Trimming stripped 2 bases from V and 2 bases from J, with 7 bases between. This CDR3 reads CASSLNVAGANVLTF. The CDR3 nucleotides read TGTGCCAGCAGCTTAAATGTAGCTGGGGCCAACGTCCTGACTTTC.

This rearrangement joins TRBV6-1 to TRBJ2-3; D call uncertain. The CDR3 has 14 residues. In germline, CDR1 is MNHNS, CDR2 SASEGT. With 1 base removed from V and 1 base from J, the gap between germline ends came to 6 bases. CDR3 protein: CASSEELRTDTQYF. In DNA, the CDR3 is TGTGCCAGCAGTGAAGAACTCCGCACAGATACGCAGTATTTT.

This clonotype was detected many times. The chain combines TRBV7-2 with TRBJ2-7; TRBD1 might be the D (6 bases). The germline gives CDR1 SGHTA, CDR2 FQGNSA. The length of the CDR3 is 13 residues. Trimming took off 5 bases at V and 3 bases at J, with 11 bases between the two ends. The CDR3 protein is CASSLGQIYEQYF. The CDR3 nucleotides are TGTGCCAGCAGCCTTGGACAGATCTACGAGCAGTACTTC.

This clonotype appeared a few times. The rearrangement joins TRBV7-2 to TRBJ1-2, with D possibly being TRBD1 (5 bases). The CDR3 has 15 residues. Germline V CDR1 and CDR2: SGHTA, FQGNSA. V lost 5 bases and J lost 2, with 15 bases in between. CDR3 nucleotides: TGTGCCAGCAGCGCCCTGGGGCAGGCCAACTATGGCTACACCTTC. It encodes CASSALGQANYGYTF.

The V and J genes are TRBV27 and TRBJ2-7, with D perhaps matching TRBD1 (6 bases). The germline gives CDR1 MNHEY, CDR2 SMNVEV (reference sequence). V lost 2 bases to trimming and J lost 2 bases, with 16 bases between them. The CDR3 runs 16 residues. The CDR3 sequence: CASSLGGPTRAYEQYF. As DNA, the CDR3 is TGTGCCAGCAGTTTAGGGGGCCCCACAAGAGCCTACGAGCAGTACTTC.

This clonotype occurred many times. The chain uses TRBV7-8 and TRBJ1-5; D gene unclear. Per germline, CDR1 SGHVS and CDR2 FQNEAQ. Trimming removed 8 bases at V and 6 bases at J, with 17 bases between. The CDR3 sequence is 14 residues long. The CDR3 DNA reads TGTGCCAGCGGGAGCGGTCGGGTGGGTCAGCCCCAGCATTTT. The encoded protein is CASGSGRVGQPQHF.

This clonotype was seen a handful of times. This chain links TRBV6-1 with TRBJ2-5, with TRBD1 identical over 8 bases. The germline V gene has CDR1 MNHNS and CDR2 SASEGT. V dropped 6 bases and J dropped 0; count of bases not matched to a gene: 3. The CDR3 length is 14 residues. CDR3 in amino acids: CASREDRDQETQYF. In nucleotides, the CDR3 is TGTGCCAGCAGAGAGGACAGGGACCAAGAGACCCAGTACTTC.

There are many counts of this clonotype. The chain combines TRBV7-8 with TRBJ1-6; D is uncertain. CDR1 is SGHVS and CDR2 is FQNEAQ in the germline V gene. The CDR3 is made up of 16 amino acids. V was trimmed by 3 bases and J by 7 bases, leaving 16 bases between them. The CDR3, as DNA: TGTGCCAGCAGCTTTTCCCCAGACGTCAGGAATTCACCCCTCCACTTT. It codes for CASSFSPDVRNSPLHF.

In DNA form, the CDR3 reads TGTGCCAGCAGCTCCTTTAACCACCGACTAGCGGGCCCGAGCCAAGAGACCCAGTACTTC. This sequence encodes CASSSFNHRLAGPSQETQYF. V usage is TRBV7-2 and J usage is TRBJ2-5, with 10 positions matching TRBD2. The CDR3 runs 20 residues. V lost 4 bases and J lost 1; bases outside the gene matches: 18. CDR1 is SGHTA and CDR2 is FQGNSA in the germline V gene.

This clonotype was recorded a few times. The V and J genes are TRBV19 and TRBJ2-2, with 12 positions matching TRBD1. CDR3 length: 16 residues. Losses at the gene ends were 5 bases for V and 5 bases for J; bases not matched to a gene: 6. The germline gives CDR1 LNHDA, CDR2 SQIVND (reference sequence). The CDR3 loop is CASSPPGQGATGELFF. In nucleotides, the CDR3 is TGTGCCAGTAGTCCACCGGGACAGGGGGCTACCGGGGAGCTGTTTTTT.

The J gene is TRBJ2-1, the V gene TRBV20-1, with TRBD2 matching 10 bases. This CDR3 is built from 13 residues. Germline CDR1 DFQATT, CDR2 SNEGSKA (reference sequence). With V trimmed by 6 bases and J by 10 bases, 9 bases remained unmatched. CDR3 DNA sequence: TGCAGTGCCTTCAGCGGGAGGGCCTCCGAGCAGTTCTTC. Protein product: CSAFSGRASEQFF.

The chain joins TRBV6-5 to TRBJ2-5, with D unresolved. This CDR3 contains 13 residues. The germline gives CDR1 MNHEY, CDR2 SVGAGI. The V gene lost 6 bases and the J gene lost 2 bases, with 10 bases spanning the gap. The CDR3 coding sequence is TGTGCCAGCAGGGTCGGCACTCAAGAGACCCAGTACTTC. Protein product: CASRVGTQETQYF.

There are a few counts of this clonotype. The V call is TRBV7-2, the J call TRBJ2-7; the D is unclear. Germline CDR1 is SGHTA and CDR2 is FQGNSA. V was shortened by 2 bases and J by 5 bases, with 22 bases between the two germline ends. This CDR3 is built from 17 residues. CDR3 sequence: CASSLPRDIYLWDEQYF. The CDR3 DNA reads as TGTGCCAGCAGCTTACCCAGAGACATCTACCTTTGGGACGAGCAGTACTTC.

As DNA, the CDR3 is TGCAGCGTTCCCCCGACTAGCGGGACCTACAATGAGCAGTTCTTC. Protein: CSVPPTSGTYNEQFF. The rearrangement joins TRBV29-1 to TRBJ2-1, with TRBD2 matching 11 bases. This CDR3 is built from 15 residues. The germline CDR1 and CDR2 sequences are SQVTM and ANQGSEA. Trimming removed 5 bases from V and 2 bases from J; junction bases left unmatched: 5.

In its sample, this clonotype was seen a few times. The J gene is TRBJ1-1, the V gene TRBV27; the D gene is possibly TRBD1 (5 bases). Trimming took off 4 bases at V and 3 bases at J, with 15 bases between the two ends. The CDR3 totals 15 residues. Germline assignment: CDR1 MNHEY and CDR2 SMNVEV (reference sequence). The CDR3, as DNA: TGTGCCAGCAGTTCCCCGGGGCGAGGGCACACTGAAGCTTTCTTT. Translating it yields CASSSPGRGHTEAFF.

The J gene is TRBJ2-1, the V gene TRBV12-3 or TRBV12-4; D is possibly TRBD1 (5 bases). V was clipped by 2 bases and J by 7 bases, with 9 bases between them. This CDR3 is 13 amino acids long. The CDR3, as DNA: TGTGCCAGCAGTTTACCAGGGTGGAATGAGCAGTTCTTC. It encodes CASSLPGWNEQFF.

This chain joins TRBV6-2 or TRBV6-3 and TRBJ2-7; D is unclear. Germline values: CDR1 MNHEY, CDR2 SVGEGT. This CDR3 comprises 17 residues. V shed 5 bases and J shed 0 bases, with 20 bases lying between them. The CDR3 here is CASSHGLKQSLSYEQYF. CDR3 sequence (DNA): TGTGCCAGCAGTCACGGCCTCAAACAATCGCTCTCCTACGAGCAGTACTTC.

The chain uses TRBV12-3 or TRBV12-4 and TRBJ2-7, with 9 nucleotides matching TRBD1. This CDR3 is built from 15 residues. V shed 5 bases and J 0 bases; nucleotides not matched to a gene: 5. CDR3 DNA: TGTGCCAGCAGTGGAGGGACAGGGAGCTCCTACGAGCAGTACTTC. Protein product: CASSGGTGSSYEQYF.

The V and J genes are TRBV12-5 and TRBJ2-7; 7 bases align to TRBD1. CDR3 length equals 12 residues. Germline loops: CDR1 LGHNT, CDR2 FRNRAP. V lost 5 bases and J lost 7; bases outside the gene matches: 5. CDR3 coding DNA: TGTGCTAGTGGTCACGGACAGGATGAGCAGTACTTC. It yields the protein CASGHGQDEQYF.

This sequence joins TRBV12-3 or TRBV12-4 and TRBJ2-7; D uncertain. V lost 5 bases and J lost 6, with 14 bases in between. The CDR3 is 13 amino acids. The CDR3 nucleotides read TGTGCCAGCAGTCCCAGTACCCTGAGCGAGCAGTACTTC. This gives the protein CASSPSTLSEQYF.

This clonotype was observed a handful of times. The rearrangement links TRBV27 to TRBJ2-1, with D perhaps TRBD1 or TRBD2 (6 bases each). CDR1 is MNHEY and CDR2 is SMNVEV in the germline V gene (reference sequence). The CDR3 spans 14 residues. V was trimmed by 7 bases and J by 4 bases, leaving 14 bases between them. CDR3 nucleotide sequence: TGTGCCAGCACGGGCGGGACACTTTACAATGAGCAGTTCTTC. Translating gives CASTGGTLYNEQFF.

This chain uses TRBV19 with TRBJ2-5; TRBD2 agrees at 8 bases. Germline CDR1 LNHDA, CDR2 SQIVND (reference sequence). Germline trimming cut 10 bases from V and 7 bases from J; bases unmatched to any gene: 14. CDR3 length: 14 residues. CDR3 DNA: TGTGCCACATCGGGGGGGGAGTGGGCCGCGACCCAGTACTTC. Translated, it gives CATSGGEWAATQYF.

The chain carries TRBV7-2 and TRBJ1-5; 8 bases line up with TRBD1. J was trimmed by 3 bases and V by 1 base; bases with no gene match: 8. Germline values: CDR1 SGHTA, CDR2 FQGNSA. This CDR3 contains 17 residues. The CDR3 region is CASSLVGGGQVNQPQHF. For the CDR3, the DNA is TGTGCCAGCAGCTTAGTAGGGGGGGGACAGGTCAATCAGCCCCAGCATTTT.

The rearrangement joins TRBV7-9 to TRBJ2-1; tentatively, D is TRBD2 (5 bases). CDR1 is SEHNR, CDR2 FQNEAQ, per germline (reference sequence). The CDR3 runs to 14 residues. V lost 3 bases and J lost 1, with 7 bases in between. CDR3 bases: TGTGCCAGCAGCTTGGACTTATCCTACAATGAGCAGTTCTTC. It specifies CASSLDLSYNEQFF.

The chain carries TRBV2 and TRBJ1-5; D is undetermined. Trimming shortened V by 6 bases and J by 1 base, and 7 bases separated the two germline ends. CDR1 SNHLY and CDR2 FYNNEI come from the germline V gene. This CDR3 comprises 13 residues. CDR3: CASSAESNQPQHF. The CDR3 DNA follows: TGTGCCAGCAGCGCGGAAAGCAATCAGCCCCAGCATTTT.

The chain combines TRBV7-9 with TRBJ2-5, with D perhaps TRBD1 (5 bases). This CDR3 is 15 amino acids long. Trimming took 5 bases from V and 7 from J, leaving 20 bases between them. CDR1 and CDR2 (germline): SEHNR, FQNEAQ (reference sequence). CDR3 region: CASSTEGAGAGTQYF. CDR3 DNA sequence: TGTGCCAGCAGCACAGAAGGGGCCGGTGCAGGGACCCAGTACTTC.

The chain employs TRBV19 and TRBJ1-3; TRBD1 matches at 7 bases. V was pared by 4 bases and J by 3 bases, with 12 bases of the junction left unmatched. From germline, CDR1 is LNHDA and CDR2 SQIVND (reference sequence). The CDR3 is 17 amino acids. In DNA, the CDR3 is TGTGCCAGTAGTACGACCGCAGGGGGTCTGGGTGGAAACACCATATATTTT. It specifies CASSTTAGGLGGNTIYF.

The rearrangement links TRBV19 to TRBJ1-1; 9 bases fit TRBD1. CDR1 is LNHDA and CDR2 is SQIVND in the germline V gene (reference sequence). The CDR3 loop spans 15 amino acids. With V trimmed by 5 bases and J by 5 bases, 9 bases remained unmatched. CDR3 nucleotides: TGTGCCAGTAGTCTTCCGGACAGGGGTGGAACTGAAGCTTTCTTT. Its protein product is CASSLPDRGGTEAFF.

The chain links TRBV7-2 to TRBJ1-1; D uncertain. V lost 1 base to trimming and J lost 2 bases, with 11 bases between them. Germline-derived CDR1 and CDR2 are SGHTA and FQGNSA. This CDR3 region has 15 residues. The CDR3 nucleotides read TGTGCCAGCAGCTTAGAAGCGGAGGGTAACACTGAAGCTTTCTTT. It translates to CASSLEAEGNTEAFF.

The rearrangement links TRBV20-1 to TRBJ2-1, with a weak D call TRBD1 (6 bases). Germline V lookup: CDR1 DFQATT, CDR2 SNEGSKA (reference sequence). Trimming pared 6 bases from V and 3 bases from J, leaving 15 bases between. The length of the CDR3 is 14 residues. DNA of the CDR3: TGCAGTGCCACCAGGGGTGTATTCTACAATGAGCAGTTCTTC. Amino acids: CSATRGVFYNEQFF.

This clonotype came up once. The V call is TRBV28, the J call TRBJ2-5; unclear D gene. The V and J ends lost 3 bases and 0 bases respectively, with 14 bases between them. Germline-derived CDR1 and CDR2 are MDHEN and SYDVKM. The CDR3 consists of 16 residues. In nucleotides, the CDR3 is TGTGCCAGCAGTTTTTCGTCAATTGGGGACCAAGAGACCCAGTACTTC. Translating gives CASSFSSIGDQETQYF. The whole variable domain, filled in from reference TRBV28 and TRBJ2-5, reads DVKVTQSSRYLVKRTGEKVFLECVQDMDHENMFWYRQDPGLGLRLIYFSYDVKMKEKGDIPEGYSVSREKKERFSLILESASTNQTSMYLCASSFSSIGDQETQYFGPGTRLLVL.